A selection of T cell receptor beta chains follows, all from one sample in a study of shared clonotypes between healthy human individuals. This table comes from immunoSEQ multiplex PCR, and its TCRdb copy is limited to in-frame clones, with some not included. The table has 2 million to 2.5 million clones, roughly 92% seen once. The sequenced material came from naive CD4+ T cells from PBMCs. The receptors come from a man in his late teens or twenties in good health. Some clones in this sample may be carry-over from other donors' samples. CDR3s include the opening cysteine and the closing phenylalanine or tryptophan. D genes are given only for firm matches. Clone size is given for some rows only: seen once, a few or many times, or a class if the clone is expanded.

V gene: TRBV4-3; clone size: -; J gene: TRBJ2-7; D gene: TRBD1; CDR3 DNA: TGCGCCAGCAGTAGGCAGGGGGCCTACGAGCAGTACTTC; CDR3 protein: CASSRQGAYEQYF
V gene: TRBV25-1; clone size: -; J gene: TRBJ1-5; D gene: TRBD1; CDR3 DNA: TGTGCCAGCAGTTCCGGGACAGGGGGCATTTATAGCAATCAGCCCCAGCATTTT; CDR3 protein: CASSSGTGGIYSNQPQHF
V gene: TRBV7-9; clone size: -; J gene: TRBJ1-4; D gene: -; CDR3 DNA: TGTGCCAGCAGCTCCGGGCCGAGGGTTACTAATGAAAAACTGTTTTTT; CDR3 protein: CASSSGPRVTNEKLFF
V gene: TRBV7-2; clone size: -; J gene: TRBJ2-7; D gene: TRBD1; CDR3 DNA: TGTGCCAGCAGCTTTAGGCAGGGGGCTTACGAGCAGTACTTC; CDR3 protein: CASSFRQGAYEQYF
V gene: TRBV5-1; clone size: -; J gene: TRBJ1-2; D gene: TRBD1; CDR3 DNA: TGCGCCAGCAGCTTGACAGGGGTTCCAAATGGCTACACCTTC; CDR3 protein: CASSLTGVPNGYTF
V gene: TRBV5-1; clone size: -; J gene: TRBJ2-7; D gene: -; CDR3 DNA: TGCGCCAGCTCGACTGGTTTTGAAGAGCAGTACTTC; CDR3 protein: CASSTGFEEQYF
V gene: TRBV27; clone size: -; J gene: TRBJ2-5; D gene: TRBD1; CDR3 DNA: TGTGCCAGCAGTCCCGTCAGGGGGCAGTGGGAGACCCAGTACTTC; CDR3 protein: CASSPVRGQWETQYF
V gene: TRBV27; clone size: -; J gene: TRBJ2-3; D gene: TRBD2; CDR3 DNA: TGTGCCAGCAGTTTTGTCCTAGCGGGGAGTGCAGATACGCAGTATTTT; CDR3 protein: CASSFVLAGSADTQYF
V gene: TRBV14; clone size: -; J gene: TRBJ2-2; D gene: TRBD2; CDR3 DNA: TGTGCCAGCAGGGATAGCGGGCTGGCTTTAGGCACCGGGGAGCTGTTTTTT; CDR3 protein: CASRDSGLALGTGELFF
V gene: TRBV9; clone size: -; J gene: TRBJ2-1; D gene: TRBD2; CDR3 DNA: TGTGCCAGCAGCGTAGCATTACTAGCGGGGAACAATGAGCAGTTCTTC; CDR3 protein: CASSVALLAGNNEQFF
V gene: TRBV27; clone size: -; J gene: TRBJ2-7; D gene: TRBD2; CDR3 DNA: TGTGCCAGCAGTCTACAACCCTCCCCTCTTAGCGGGATACAATACGAGCAGTACTTC; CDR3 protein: CASSLQPSPLSGIQYEQYF
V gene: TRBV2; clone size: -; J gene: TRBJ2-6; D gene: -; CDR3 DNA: TGTGCCAGCAGCCCGGGACAATCCTCTGGGGCCAACGTCCTGACTTTC; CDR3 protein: CASSPGQSSGANVLTF
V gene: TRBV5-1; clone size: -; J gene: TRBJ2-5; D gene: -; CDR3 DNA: TGCGCCAGCAGCTTGCTAGGACACCAAGAGACCCAGTACTTC; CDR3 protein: CASSLLGHQETQYF
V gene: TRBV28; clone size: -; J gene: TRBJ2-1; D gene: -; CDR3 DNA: TGTGCCAGCAGTTTCCAGAGCCCAGTCCATGAGCAGTTCTTC; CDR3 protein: CASSFQSPVHEQFF
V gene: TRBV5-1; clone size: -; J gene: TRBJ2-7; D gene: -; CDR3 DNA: TGCGCCAGCAGCCCAGGGACCGTCCTATCCTACGAGCAGTACTTC; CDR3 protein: CASSPGTVLSYEQYF
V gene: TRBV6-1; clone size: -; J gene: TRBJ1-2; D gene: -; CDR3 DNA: TGTGCCAGCAGTGGGCAGATATCCCGTGGTGGCTACACCTTC; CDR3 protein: CASSGQISRGGYTF
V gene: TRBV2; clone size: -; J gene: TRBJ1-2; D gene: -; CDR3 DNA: TGTGCCAGCATTCTGGACGCCGGCGGCTACACCTTC; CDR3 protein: CASILDAGGYTF
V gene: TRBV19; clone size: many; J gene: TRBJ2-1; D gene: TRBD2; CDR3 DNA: TGTGCCAGTAGTATTTCGGGAGGGCCGAGTGAGCAGTTCTTC; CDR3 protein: CASSISGGPSEQFF
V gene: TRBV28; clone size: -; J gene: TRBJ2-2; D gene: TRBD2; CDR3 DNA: TGTGCCAGCAGAACTCAGTCGGCTAGCGGGAGCCGCGGGGAGCTGTTTTTT; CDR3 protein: CASRTQSASGSRGELFF
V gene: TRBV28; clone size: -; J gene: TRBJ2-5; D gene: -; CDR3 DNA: TGTGCCAGCAGTTTATGGGAAGAGACCCAGTACTTC; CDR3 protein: CASSLWEETQYF
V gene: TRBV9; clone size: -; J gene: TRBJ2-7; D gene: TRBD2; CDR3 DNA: TGTGCCAGCAGCGTAGATCCTAGCGGGCTCCCACGGGCCTACGAGCAGTACTTC; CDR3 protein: CASSVDPSGLPRAYEQYF
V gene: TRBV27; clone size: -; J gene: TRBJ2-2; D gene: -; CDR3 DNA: TGTGCCAGCAGCTCGGGACTTCCGAACACCGGGGAGCTGTTTTTT; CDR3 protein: CASSSGLPNTGELFF
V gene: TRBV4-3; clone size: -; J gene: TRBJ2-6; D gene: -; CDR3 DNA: TGCGCCAGCAGCCAAGATTATCGTGGGGTGCCTGGGGCCAACGTCCTGACTTTC; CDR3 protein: CASSQDYRGVPGANVLTF
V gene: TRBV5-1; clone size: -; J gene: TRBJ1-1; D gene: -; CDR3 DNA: TGCGCCAGCAGCCCGTTGACAAACCGGGGGGTTGAAGCTTTCTTT; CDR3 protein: CASSPLTNRGVEAFF
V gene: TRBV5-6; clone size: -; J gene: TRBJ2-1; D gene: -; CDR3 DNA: TGTGCCAGCAGCCGTTTACCTCCCGACAATGAGCAGTTCTTC; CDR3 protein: CASSRLPPDNEQFF
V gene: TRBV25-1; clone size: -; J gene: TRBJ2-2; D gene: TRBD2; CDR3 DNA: TGTGCCAGCAGTGAATTAGGTGGGAGCGGGGTTTGGACCGGGGAGCTGTTTTTT; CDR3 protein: CASSELGGSGVWTGELFF
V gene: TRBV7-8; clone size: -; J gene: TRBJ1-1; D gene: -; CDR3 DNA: TGTGCCAGCAGCTTAGTTGGCGGTAACACTGAAGCTTTCTTT; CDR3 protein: CASSLVGGNTEAFF
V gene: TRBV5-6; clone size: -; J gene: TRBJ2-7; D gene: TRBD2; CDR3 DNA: TGTGCCAGCAGCTTGGGGACTAGCGGCTCCTACGAGCAGTACTTC; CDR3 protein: CASSLGTSGSYEQYF
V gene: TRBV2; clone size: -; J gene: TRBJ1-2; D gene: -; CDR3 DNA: TGTGCCAGCAAGAGGACAGACCTAAACTATGGCTACACCTTC; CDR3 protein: CASKRTDLNYGYTF
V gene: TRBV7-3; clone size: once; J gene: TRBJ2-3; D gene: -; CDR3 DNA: TGTGCCAGCAGCTTGGACTGGAGCGCAGATACGCAGTATTTT; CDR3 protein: CASSLDWSADTQYF
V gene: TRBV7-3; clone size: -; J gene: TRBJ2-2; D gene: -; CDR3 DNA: TGTGCCAGCAGCTTACGGGGTGGCGGGGAGCTGTTTTTT; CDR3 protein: CASSLRGGGELFF
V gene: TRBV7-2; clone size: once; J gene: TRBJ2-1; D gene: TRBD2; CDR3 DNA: TGTGCCAGCAGCCTCGGACTAGCGGGAATGTCCTACAATGAGCAGTTCTTC; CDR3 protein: CASSLGLAGMSYNEQFF
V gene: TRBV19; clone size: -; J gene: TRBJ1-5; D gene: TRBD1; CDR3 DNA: TGTGCCAGTAGGGACGGTGCAGGGGGAGGCGGCAATCAGCCCCAGCATTTT; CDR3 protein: CASRDGAGGGGNQPQHF
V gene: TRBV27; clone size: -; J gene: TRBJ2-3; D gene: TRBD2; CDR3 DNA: TGTGCCAGCAGTTTCGGGCTAGCGGGAGCCCCGCAGTATTTT; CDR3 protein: CASSFGLAGAPQYF
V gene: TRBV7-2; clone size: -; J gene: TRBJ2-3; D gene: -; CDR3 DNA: TGTGCCAGCAGCTTGGGTACAGATACGCAGTATTTT; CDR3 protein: CASSLGTDTQYF
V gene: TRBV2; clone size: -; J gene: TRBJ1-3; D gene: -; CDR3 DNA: TGTGCCAGCAGTGGGGGTCCAAGCGGAAACACCATATATTTT; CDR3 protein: CASSGGPSGNTIYF
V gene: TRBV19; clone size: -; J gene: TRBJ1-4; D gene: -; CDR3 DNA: TGTGCCAGTAGTATAAGAGGGCCTAATGAAAAACTGTTTTTT; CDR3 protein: CASSIRGPNEKLFF